This T cell receptor beta chain was captured by sequencing in a study of blood T cell repertoires in COVID-19. Unmatched junction bases numbered 7, after V lost 5 bases and J lost 4 bases. Looked up from germline, CDR1 is SGHTA and CDR2 is FQGNSA. This CDR3 is built from 16 residues. Produced via immunoSEQ multiplex PCR; TCRdb's table is partial and in-frame only. The table has a few hundred thousand clones, 90% seen once. Sample: peripheral blood. The chain uses TRBV7-2 and TRBJ2-5; 13 bases line up with TRBD2. This receptor was taken from a woman aged 55 to 70 with COVID-19, enrolled during active disease. This chain's CDR3 is CASSQRTSGGGETQYF. Here the CDR3 DNA reads TGTGCCAGCAGCCAGCGGACTAGCGGGGGAGGAGAGACCCAGTACTTC.